This T cell receptor beta chain emerged from a study of beta chain features in type 1 diabetes. Findings of the study overall: Among all four CD4+ subsets, Type 1 diabetes patients had TCRB CDR3s that were moderately but significantly shorter.

A heparinised blood draw that averaged about 120 mL was obtained once from each donor. Details on this clone: No antigen is known for it.

The whole isolated RNA underwent reverse transcription, so sequencing captured expressed TCRB transcripts. Naive, central memory and regulatory T cell samples produced a mean of approximately 3.9 million reads. Repertoires were generated with immunoSEQ multiplex PCR, while TCRdb's copy carries only in-frame clones and drops some. Of hundreds of thousands of clones listed, roughly an eighth are singletons. This receptor was obtained from a man in his thirties or forties with type 1 diabetes. The specimen sequenced was naive CD4+ T cells from blood.

CDR3 in amino acids: CASSPWTSGKGSYNEQFF. The CDR3 DNA is TGTGCCAGCAGCCCTTGGACTAGCGGGAAGGGGTCCTACAATGAGCAGTTCTTC. This sequence joins TRBV5-6 and TRBJ2-1, with 12 positions matching TRBD2. The CDR3 spans 18 residues. CDR1 and CDR2 (germline): SGHDT, YYEEEE. Unmatched junction bases numbered 9, after V lost 4 bases and J lost 1 base.